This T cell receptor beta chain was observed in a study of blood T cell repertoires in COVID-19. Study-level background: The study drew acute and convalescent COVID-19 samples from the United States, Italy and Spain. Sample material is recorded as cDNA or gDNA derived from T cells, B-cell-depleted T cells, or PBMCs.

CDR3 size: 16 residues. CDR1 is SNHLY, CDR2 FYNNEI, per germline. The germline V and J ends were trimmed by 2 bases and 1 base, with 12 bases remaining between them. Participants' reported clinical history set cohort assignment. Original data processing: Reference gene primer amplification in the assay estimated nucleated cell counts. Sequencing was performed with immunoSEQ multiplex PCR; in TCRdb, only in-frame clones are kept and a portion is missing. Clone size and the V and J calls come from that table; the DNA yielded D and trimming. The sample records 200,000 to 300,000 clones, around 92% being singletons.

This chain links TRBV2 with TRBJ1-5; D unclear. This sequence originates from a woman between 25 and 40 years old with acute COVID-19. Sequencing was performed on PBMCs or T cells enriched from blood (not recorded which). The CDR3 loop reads CASSELSGISNQPQHF. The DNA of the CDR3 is TGTGCCAGCAGTGAACTCTCGGGGATCAGCAATCAGCCCCAGCATTTT.